Below, one T cell receptor beta chain is given with its context. Tumor samples were obtained before definitive surgery or chemotherapy. This sample is drawn from a study of high-grade serous ovarian cancer treatment subgroups. Profiled with immunoSEQ multiplex PCR; TCRdb holds only in-frame clones, not every one. The data contain around 2,700 clones, about 80% of them singletons. The sequence came from a human donor with high-grade serous ovarian cancer. Sequenced input: tumor tissue.

The CDR3: CASSPVLGTSGNNEQFF. The CDR3 DNA sequence: TGTGCCAGCTCACCAGTCTTGGGGACTAGCGGAAACAATGAGCAGTTCTTC. This chain links TRBV18 with TRBJ2-1, with 11 bases fitting TRBD2. The CDR3 is 17 amino acids. Germline V gives CDR1 KGHSH, CDR2 LQKENI. The junction had 8 bases not matched to a gene; V was cut back by 2 bases and J by 5 bases.